This T cell receptor (beta chain) came from a study of PD-1 blockade in classical Hodgkin lymphoma. The germline V gene has CDR1 MNHEY and CDR2 SMNVEV (reference sequence). The length of the CDR3 is 17 residues. V lost 5 bases and J 5 bases, leaving 22 bases between the germline ends. Turning to this clone: Its antigen is not known.

Method: immunoSEQ multiplex PCR; TCRdb's copy keeps in-frame clones and lacks some. This table has approximately 47,000 clones, roughly 93% appearing once. As for time point: newly diagnosed, previously untreated cHL patient sample. Study observations and caveats: Reports described newly diagnosed patients as having lower baseline TCR diversity than healthy donors. Sources of repertoire differences remain undefined, possibly disease activity or prior therapy.

The sample comprised peripheral blood mononuclear cells (PBMCs). The origin of this receptor is a human donor with classical Hodgkin lymphoma. This chain links TRBV27 with TRBJ2-1; tentatively, D is TRBD1 (6 bases). DNA of the CDR3: TGTGCCAGCAGTCAGGCACAGGGAAGGGGCTGGAACAATGAGCAGTTCTTC. Its protein product is CASSQAQGRGWNNEQFF.